This T cell receptor beta chain was observed in a study of blood T cell repertoires in COVID-19 (dated by TCRdb to 2020 to 2021). Regarding the complete study: Samples from collaborators originated in the United States, Italy and Spain and spanned both the acute and convalescent phases of COVID-19. The prospective study material was composed of cDNA or gDNA derived from T cells, B-cell-depleted T cells, or PBMCs. Deeply sampled blood TCRbeta repertoires from subjects exposed to, actively infected with, or recovered from COVID-19 were included in the dataset. The repertoires were released in a freely available public database meant as a resource for research on the immune response to SARS-CoV-2. Samples were obtained from the ongoing ImmuneRACE study (first 160 participants) and from 1,254 subjects provided by 6 global collaborators. The sample metadata nearly always contained a de-identified subject ID, COVID-19 status, age in years and sex. Where HLA class I and class II types were available, the types were taken from metadata supplied by the sample provider, not from assay-based typing. Overall results and qualifications from the work: How much clinical and demographic metadata was included differed by source and by participant, and the metadata was provided uncurated.

This clone was seen just once. The specificity of this receptor is unknown. No much larger clone exists at a distance of one base, and base qualities are not known. The germline V gene supplies CDR1 MNHEY and CDR2 SVGEGT. Including cysteine and phenylalanine, the CDR3 has 16 amino acids. Only CDR3 DNA remains: 48 bases, in frame from the first base. V lost 2 bases and J lost 5 bases; the stretch between them is 15 bases long. Each collaborating institution followed its own protocols to collect whole blood in K2EDTA tubes. For TCRbeta analysis, collaborators shipped samples in one of three forms: frozen whole blood, isolated PBMCs, or DNA extracted from either of those sample types. TCRbeta CDR3 regions were amplified from genomic DNA by means of the immunoSEQ Assay, a bias-controlled multiplex PCR. Turning to the authors' computational methods: The number of nucleated cells in each sample was estimated from the amplification of reference gene primers within the assay. Sequence reads were collapsed and filtered to measure the absolute abundance of every unique TCRbeta CDR3 rearrangement. For each sample, productive Simpson clonality was calculated as the square root of Simpson's diversity index across productive rearrangements. What TCRdb holds here is the immuneACCESS table cut down to in-frame rearrangements. Part of the clones is not present; checked against another copy, under half of the missing clones reflect an unresolved V gene, and the others are unexplained. V and J calls and clone size are given by that table; D and trimming were obtained from the DNA. A total of tens of thousands of clones appear in this sample, about 82% of them only once. 10% to 15% of the sample lies in the top ten.

Recombination joined TRBV6-2 or TRBV6-3 with TRBJ2-2, and the D gene may be TRBD2, 6 bases matching. The clonotype was recovered from an older man with active COVID-19. Sequencing input: peripheral blood. The bases read TGTGCCAGCAGTTACAGGAGGGTAGGAGAGACCGGGGAGCTGTTTTTT. It codes for CASSYRRVGETGELFF.